The entry that follows covers one T cell receptor (beta chain) sequence. Its antigen is currently unknown. Evenly divided among several immunoSEQ plates was the genomic DNA of each subset. Sequencing used immunoSEQ multiplex PCR; TCRdb keeps in-frame clones, though not all of them. The sample yields 2 million to 2.5 million clones, roughly 94% seen once. Deletions cut 6 bases from V and 2 bases from J, with 8 bases between. The CDR3 sequence is 12 residues long. CDR1 and CDR2 from the germline V gene are SNHLY and FYNNEI. This sample was taken from a study of shared clonotypes between healthy human individuals. Study-level points and caveats: Unshared clonotypes carried lower generation probabilities than those common to all four donors. Sharing across four donors was seen in 5% to 5.5% of naive CD4 clonotypes.

Cells designated naive CD8 were CD45RO-negative and were positively selected for CCR7, with terminally differentiated effector memory CD45RA+ cells excluded. This TCR was recovered from a young man in good health. The chain carries TRBV2 and TRBJ2-7; D call uncertain. Material: naive CD8+ T cells sorted from blood. The CDR3 DNA reads TGTGCCAGCAGGCGGCCTCCCTACGAGCAGTACTTC. Its translation is CASRRPPYEQYF.